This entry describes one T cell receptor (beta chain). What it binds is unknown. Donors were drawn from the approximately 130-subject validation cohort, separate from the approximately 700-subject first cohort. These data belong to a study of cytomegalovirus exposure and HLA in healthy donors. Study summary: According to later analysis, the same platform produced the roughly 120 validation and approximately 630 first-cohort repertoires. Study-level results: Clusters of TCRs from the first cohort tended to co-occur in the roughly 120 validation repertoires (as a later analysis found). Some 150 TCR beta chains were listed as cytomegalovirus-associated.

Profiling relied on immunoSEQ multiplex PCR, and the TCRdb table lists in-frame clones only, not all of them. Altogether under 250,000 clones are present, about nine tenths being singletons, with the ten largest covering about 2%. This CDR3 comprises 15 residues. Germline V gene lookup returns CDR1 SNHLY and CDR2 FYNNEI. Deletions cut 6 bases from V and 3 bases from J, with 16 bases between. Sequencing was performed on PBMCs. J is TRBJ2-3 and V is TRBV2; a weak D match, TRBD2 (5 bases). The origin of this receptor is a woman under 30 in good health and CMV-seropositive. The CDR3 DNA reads TGTGCCAGCAGAGCTCGTACTAGATTAACAGATACGCAGTATTTT. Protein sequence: CASRARTRLTDTQYF.